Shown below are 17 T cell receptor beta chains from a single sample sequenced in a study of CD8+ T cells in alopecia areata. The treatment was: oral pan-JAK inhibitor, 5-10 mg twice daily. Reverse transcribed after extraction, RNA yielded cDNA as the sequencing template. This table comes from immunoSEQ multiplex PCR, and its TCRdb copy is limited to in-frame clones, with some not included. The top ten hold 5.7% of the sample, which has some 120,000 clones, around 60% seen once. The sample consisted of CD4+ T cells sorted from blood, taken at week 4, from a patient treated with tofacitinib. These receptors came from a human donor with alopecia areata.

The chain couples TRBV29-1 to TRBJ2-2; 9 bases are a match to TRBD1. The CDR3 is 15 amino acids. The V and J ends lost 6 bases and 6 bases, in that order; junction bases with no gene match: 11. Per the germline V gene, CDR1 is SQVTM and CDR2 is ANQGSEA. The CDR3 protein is CSVQPGQGFPGELFF. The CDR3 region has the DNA TGCAGCGTCCAACCGGGACAGGGATTTCCCGGGGAGCTGTTTTTT.

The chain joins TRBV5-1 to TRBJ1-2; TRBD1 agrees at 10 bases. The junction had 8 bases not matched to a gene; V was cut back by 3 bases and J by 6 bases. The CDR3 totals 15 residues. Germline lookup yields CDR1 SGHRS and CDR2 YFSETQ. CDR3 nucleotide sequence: TGCGCCAGCAGCTCATACTCCGGGACAGGGGATGGCTACACCTTC. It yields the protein CASSSYSGTGDGYTF.

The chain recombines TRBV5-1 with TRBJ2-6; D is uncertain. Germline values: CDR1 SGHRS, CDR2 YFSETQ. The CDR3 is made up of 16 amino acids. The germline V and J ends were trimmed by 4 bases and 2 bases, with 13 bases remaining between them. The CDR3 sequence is CASSQDPSAGANVLTF. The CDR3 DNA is TGCGCCAGCAGCCAAGATCCGTCCGCTGGGGCCAACGTCCTGACTTTC. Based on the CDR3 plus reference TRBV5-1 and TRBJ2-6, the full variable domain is KAGVTQTPRYLIKTRGQQVTLSCSPISGHRSVSWYQQTPGQGLQFLFEYFSETQRNKGNFPGRFSGRQFSNSRSEMNVSTLELGDSALYLCASSQDPSAGANVLTFGAGSRLTVL.

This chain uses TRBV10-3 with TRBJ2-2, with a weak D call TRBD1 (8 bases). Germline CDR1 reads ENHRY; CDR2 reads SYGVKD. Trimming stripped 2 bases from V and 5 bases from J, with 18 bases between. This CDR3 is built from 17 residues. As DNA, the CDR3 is TGTGCCATCAGTGAGGCGGGCGACAGGGGAGGGACCGGGGAGCTGTTTTTT. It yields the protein CAISEAGDRGGTGELFF.

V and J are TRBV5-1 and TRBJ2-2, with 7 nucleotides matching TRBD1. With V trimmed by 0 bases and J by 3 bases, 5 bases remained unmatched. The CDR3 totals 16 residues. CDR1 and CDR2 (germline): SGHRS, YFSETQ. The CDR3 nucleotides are TGCGCCAGCAGCTTGGGGGGGACAGCTCACACCGGGGAGCTGTTTTTT. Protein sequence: CASSLGGTAHTGELFF.

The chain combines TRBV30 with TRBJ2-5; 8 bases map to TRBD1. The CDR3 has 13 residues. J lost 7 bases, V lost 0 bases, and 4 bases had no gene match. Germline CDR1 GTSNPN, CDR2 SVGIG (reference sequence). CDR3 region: CAWSVQGDGTQYF. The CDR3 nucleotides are TGTGCCTGGAGTGTACAGGGGGATGGGACCCAGTACTTC.

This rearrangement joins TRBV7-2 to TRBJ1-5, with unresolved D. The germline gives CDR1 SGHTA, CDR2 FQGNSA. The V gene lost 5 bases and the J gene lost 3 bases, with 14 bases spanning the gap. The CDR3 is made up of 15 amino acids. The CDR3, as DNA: TGTGCCAGCAGCCCGTTCGCGGGATTCAATCAGCCCCAGCATTTT. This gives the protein CASSPFAGFNQPQHF.

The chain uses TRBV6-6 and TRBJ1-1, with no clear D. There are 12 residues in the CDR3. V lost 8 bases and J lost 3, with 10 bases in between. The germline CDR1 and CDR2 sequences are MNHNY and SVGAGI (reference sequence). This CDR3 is CASGEADTEAFF. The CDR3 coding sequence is TGTGCCAGCGGGGAGGCGGACACTGAAGCTTTCTTT.

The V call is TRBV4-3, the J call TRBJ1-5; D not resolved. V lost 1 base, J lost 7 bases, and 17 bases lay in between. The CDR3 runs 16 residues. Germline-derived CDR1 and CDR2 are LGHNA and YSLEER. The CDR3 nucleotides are TGCGCCAGCAGCCAAGGGGGTCCCGTGGGTAGCCAGCCCCAGCATTTT. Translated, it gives CASSQGGPVGSQPQHF.

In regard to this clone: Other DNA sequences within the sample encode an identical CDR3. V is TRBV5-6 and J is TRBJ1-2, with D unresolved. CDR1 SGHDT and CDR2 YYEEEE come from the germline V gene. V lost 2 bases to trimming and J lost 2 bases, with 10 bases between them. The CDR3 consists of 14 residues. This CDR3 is CASSLGRLNYGYTF. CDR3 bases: TGTGCCAGCAGCTTAGGACGGCTGAACTATGGCTACACCTTC.

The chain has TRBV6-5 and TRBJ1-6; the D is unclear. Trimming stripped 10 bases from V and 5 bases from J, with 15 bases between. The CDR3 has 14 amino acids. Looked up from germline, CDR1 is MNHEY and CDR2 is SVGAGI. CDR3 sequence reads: CATRRRQDNSPLHF. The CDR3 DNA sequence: TGTGCCACCAGACGCCGGCAGGATAATTCACCCCTCCACTTT.

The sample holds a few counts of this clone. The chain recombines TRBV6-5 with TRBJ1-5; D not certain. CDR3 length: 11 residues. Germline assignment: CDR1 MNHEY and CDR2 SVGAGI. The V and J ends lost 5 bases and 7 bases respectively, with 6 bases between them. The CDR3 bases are TGTGCCAGCAGTAACCACCAGCCCCAGCATTTT. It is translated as CASSNHQPQHF.

The CDR3 here is CSVGDARPHTEAFF. DNA for the CDR3: TGCAGCGTTGGCGACGCTAGACCCCACACTGAAGCTTTCTTT. The chain carries TRBV29-1 and TRBJ1-1, with D hard to call. The CDR3 contains 14 residues. Trimming removed 4 bases from V and 3 bases from J, with 15 bases in between. Germline CDR1 is SQVTM and CDR2 is ANQGSEA.

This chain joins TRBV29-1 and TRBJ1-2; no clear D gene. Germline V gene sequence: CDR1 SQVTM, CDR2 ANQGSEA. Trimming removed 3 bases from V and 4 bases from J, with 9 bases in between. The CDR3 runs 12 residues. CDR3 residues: CSVDLAFYGYTF. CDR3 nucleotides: TGCAGCGTTGATCTCGCGTTCTATGGCTACACCTTC.

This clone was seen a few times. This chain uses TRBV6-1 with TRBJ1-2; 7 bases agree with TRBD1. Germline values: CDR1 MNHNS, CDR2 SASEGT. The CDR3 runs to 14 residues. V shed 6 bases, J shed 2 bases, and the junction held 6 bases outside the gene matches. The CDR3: CASSVPGQNYGYTF. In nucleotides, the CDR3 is TGTGCCAGCAGCGTCCCGGGACAGAACTATGGCTACACCTTC.

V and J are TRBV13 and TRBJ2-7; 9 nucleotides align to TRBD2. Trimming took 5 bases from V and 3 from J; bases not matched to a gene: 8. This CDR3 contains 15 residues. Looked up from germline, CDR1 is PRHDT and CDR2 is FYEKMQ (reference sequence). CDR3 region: CASSRGLAGLYEQYF. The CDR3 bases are TGTGCCAGCAGCCGAGGGCTAGCGGGGCTCTACGAGCAGTACTTC.

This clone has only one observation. CDR3 in DNA: TGCGCCAGCAGCCTCCCCTGGGGGGCCAACGTCCTGACTTTC. It codes for CASSLPWGANVLTF. This chain links TRBV5-1 with TRBJ2-6; D call uncertain. Deletions cut 4 bases from V and 4 bases from J, with 9 bases between. In germline, CDR1 is SGHRS, CDR2 YFSETQ. The CDR3 consists of 14 residues. Full variable domain (missing parts from reference TRBV5-1 and TRBJ2-6): KAGVTQTPRYLIKTRGQQVTLSCSPISGHRSVSWYQQTPGQGLQFLFEYFSETQRNKGNFPGRFSGRQFSNSRSEMNVSTLELGDSALYLCASSLPWGANVLTFGAGSRLTVL.